This T cell receptor beta chain comes out of a study of spatial heterogeneity in lung cancer. Study-level information: Every unique TCR and UMI combination, on average, appeared more than ten times in raw reads. Whole-study findings and limits: The study found that expanded intratumoral alpha and beta TCR counts tracked tumor mutation counts.

With 3 bases clipped from V and 5 bases from J, the junction kept 6 bases outside the gene matches. Germline V gene data show CDR1 as SGHAT and CDR2 as FQNNGV. The CDR3 is 16 amino acids. TCR cDNA molecules each carried a unique molecular identifier. One entry per CDR3 protein results from TCRdb running MiXCR on the 5' RACE reads. The table lists fewer than 15,000 distinct CDR3 sequences, around 5.8% of them singletons. Time point reported: sample taken at primary tumor resection. Donors were some 72 untreated early-stage non-small cell lung cancer patients. In each case, whole RNA from tumor, nontumor lung or frozen PBMC was sequenced unsorted. In this sample, this clonotype turned up many times. Its specificity is not known.

The receptor was isolated from a female donor with early-stage non-small cell lung cancer. The sample consisted of lung tumor tissue, taken at surgery. This chain joins TRBV11-2 and TRBJ2-3; 12 bases fit TRBD2. The CDR3 protein is CASSLTSGGRGDTQYF. CDR3 nucleotide sequence: TGTGCCAGCAGCTTGACTAGCGGGGGCCGGGGAGATACGCAGTATTTT.